The 27 T cell receptor beta chains presented below share a single source sample, sequenced in a study of shared clonotypes between healthy human individuals. Assay used: immunoSEQ multiplex PCR; TCRdb lists only in-frame clones, some missing. Of hundreds of thousands of clones listed, around 72% are singletons. Sample: memory CD4+ T cells sorted from blood. The subset here: CD45RA-negative fraction. The receptors were sampled from a man aged 25-45 years in good health.

This chain connects TRBV27 to TRBJ2-1; maybe TRBD2 (5 bases). V was shortened by 3 bases and J by 3 bases, with 9 bases between the two germline ends. CDR1 is MNHEY, CDR2 SMNVEV, per germline (reference sequence). CDR3 size: 14 residues. The CDR3 sequence: CASSFRRVYNEQFF. The CDR3, as DNA: TGTGCCAGCAGTTTTAGGCGGGTCTACAATGAGCAGTTCTTC.

The chain carries TRBV7-2 and TRBJ1-2; maybe TRBD1 (5 bases). Trimming cost V 5 bases and J 1 base, with 11 bases left between them. Germline V gives CDR1 SGHTA, CDR2 FQGNSA. The CDR3 contains 14 residues. The CDR3 loop reads CASSRDGVNYGYTF. Written as DNA, the CDR3 is TGTGCCAGCAGCAGGGACGGAGTTAACTATGGCTACACCTTC.

This rearrangement joins TRBV30 to TRBJ1-4; 7 positions match TRBD1. The CDR3 sequence is 14 residues long. Germline V gene lookup returns CDR1 GTSNPN and CDR2 SVGIG (reference sequence). The junction had 6 bases not matched to a gene; V was cut back by 3 bases and J by 5 bases. This CDR3 is CAWSPGQRNEKLFF. CDR3 nucleotide sequence: TGTGCCTGGAGCCCGGGACAGAGAAATGAAAAACTGTTTTTT.

This chain connects TRBV9 to TRBJ2-7, with 10 bases fitting TRBD2. With V trimmed by 0 bases and J by 2 bases, 5 bases remained unmatched. Germline lookup yields CDR1 SGDLS and CDR2 YYNGEE. The CDR3 runs to 16 residues. CDR3 region: CASSVDPSGRAYEQYF. In nucleotides, the CDR3 is TGTGCCAGCAGCGTAGACCCCAGCGGGAGGGCCTACGAGCAGTACTTC.

The chain combines TRBV5-1 with TRBJ2-5, with 8 bases fitting TRBD2. V gave up 0 bases and J gave up 5 bases; unmatched junction bases: 9. This CDR3 comprises 16 residues. Germline V CDR1 and CDR2: SGHRS, YFSETQ. CDR3 nucleotide sequence: TGCGCCAGCAGCTTGGGGTCGGCGGGGGGTCGGGAGACCCAGTACTTC. This encodes CASSLGSAGGRETQYF.

The sample holds a few counts of this clone. This sequence joins TRBV2 and TRBJ1-6, with D perhaps TRBD1 (5 bases). Germline loops: CDR1 SNHLY, CDR2 FYNNEI. The CDR3 runs to 18 residues. The V gene lost 5 bases and the J gene lost 5 bases, with 22 bases spanning the gap. CDR3 sequence: CASSWGRLPGKDNSPLHF. The CDR3 region has the DNA TGTGCCAGCAGTTGGGGGAGACTCCCGGGAAAAGATAATTCACCCCTCCACTTT.

On this clone: The same CDR3 also results from other DNA sequences found in this sample. This chain connects TRBV20-1 to TRBJ2-5, with D hard to call. The V and J ends lost 6 bases and 5 bases respectively, with 7 bases between them. Germline lookup yields CDR1 DFQATT and CDR2 SNEGSKA (reference sequence). The CDR3 has 10 amino acids. The CDR3 DNA is TGCAGTGCACCGTGGGAGACCCAGTACTTC. Residues: CSAPWETQYF.

The chain recombines TRBV28 with TRBJ1-1, with D maybe TRBD1 (5 bases). V was pared by 4 bases and J by 7 bases, with 13 bases between. Germline V gene sequence: CDR1 MDHEN, CDR2 SYDVKM. This CDR3 spans 13 amino acids. The CDR3 is CASSSGGNGEAFF. Here the CDR3 DNA reads TGTGCCAGCAGTTCTGGGGGGAACGGTGAAGCTTTCTTT.

This chain links TRBV6-1 with TRBJ2-7; no reliable D call. The V gene lost 6 bases and the J gene lost 0 bases, with 12 bases spanning the gap. The CDR3 covers 14 residues. From germline, CDR1 is MNHNS and CDR2 SASEGT. CDR3 residues: CASRVRLSSYEQYF. CDR3 DNA: TGTGCCAGCAGGGTACGCTTGAGCTCCTACGAGCAGTACTTC.

The CDR3 region has the DNA TGTGCCAGCAGCTCCGTTCGGACAGAGGGGGAGACCCAGTACTTC. This gives the protein CASSSVRTEGETQYF. The chain uses TRBV28 and TRBJ2-5; weak D call: TRBD1 (6 bases). The V end lost 6 bases, the J end lost 5 bases, and 19 bases lay between the germline ends. The CDR3 has 15 residues. Germline loops: CDR1 MDHEN, CDR2 SYDVKM.

The chain recombines TRBV5-1 with TRBJ2-7; 9 nucleotides align to TRBD1. With 5 bases clipped from V and 0 bases from J, the junction kept 6 bases outside the gene matches. This CDR3 region has 15 residues. Germline loops: CDR1 SGHRS, CDR2 YFSETQ. CDR3 in amino acids: CASRRGQGLSYEQYF. The CDR3 coding sequence is TGCGCCAGCAGGCGGGGACAGGGCCTCTCCTACGAGCAGTACTTC.

J is TRBJ2-5 and V is TRBV5-1; D may correspond to TRBD1 or TRBD2 (6 bases each). CDR1 and CDR2 (germline): SGHRS, YFSETQ. With 0 bases removed from V and 0 bases from J, the gap between germline ends came to 15 bases. The CDR3 runs to 17 residues. Here the CDR3 reads CASSLAAGQTDQETQYF. CDR3 coding DNA: TGCGCCAGCAGCTTGGCCGCGGGACAAACTGACCAAGAGACCCAGTACTTC.

The chain employs TRBV4-1 and TRBJ2-7; TRBD2 is a possible D gene (6 bases). Germline-derived CDR1 and CDR2 are MGHRA and YSYEKL. V dropped 1 base and J dropped 4 bases, with 14 bases sitting between them. This CDR3 has 15 residues. CDR3 in amino acids: CASSQGPDRGYEQYF. DNA for the CDR3: TGCGCCAGCAGCCAAGGACCCGACCGGGGGTACGAGCAGTACTTC.

This clone turned up a few times. V is TRBV29-1 and J is TRBJ1-1; 9 nucleotides agree with TRBD1. CDR3 size: 15 residues. Trimming cost V 5 bases and J 1 base; bases outside gene matches: 8. From germline, CDR1 is SQVTM and CDR2 ANQGSEA. The CDR3 spells CSVYYRGLTNTEAFF. For the CDR3, the DNA is TGCAGCGTTTACTACAGGGGGCTAACGAACACTGAAGCTTTCTTT.

This clone occurred a few times. The chain joins TRBV5-1 to TRBJ2-3; no reliable D call. Trimming removed 0 bases from V and 2 bases from J, with 10 bases in between. Germline CDR1 reads SGHRS; CDR2 reads YFSETQ. CDR3 length equals 15 residues. In DNA, the CDR3 is TGCGCCAGCAGCTTGGACTGGACCTCCACAGATACGCAGTATTTT. Amino acids: CASSLDWTSTDTQYF. The variable domain in full, with the rest retrieved from reference TRBV5-1 and TRBJ2-3, is KAGVTQTPRYLIKTRGQQVTLSCSPISGHRSVSWYQQTPGQGLQFLFEYFSETQRNKGNFPGRFSGRQFSNSRSEMNVSTLELGDSALYLCASSLDWTSTDTQYFGPGTRLTVL.

The rearrangement uses TRBV6-1 and TRBJ2-7; D remains unclear. CDR3 size: 15 residues. From germline, CDR1 is MNHNS and CDR2 SASEGT. The V end was cut by 4 bases, the J end by 0 bases, with 13 bases between. The CDR3 reads CASSGEVIHSYEQYF. The CDR3 DNA sequence: TGTGCCAGCAGTGGAGAGGTGATCCACTCCTACGAGCAGTACTTC.

The rearrangement joins TRBV19 to TRBJ1-1; tentative D call: TRBD1 (5 bases). V shed 1 base and J shed 11 bases, with 11 bases lying between them. Germline CDR1 reads LNHDA; CDR2 reads SQIVND (reference sequence). This CDR3 comprises 12 residues. The CDR3 loop reads CASSIVDSDAFF. The CDR3 DNA sequence: TGTGCCAGTAGTATAGTTGACAGCGACGCTTTCTTT.

This chain links TRBV18 with TRBJ2-3; 10 bases map to TRBD2. This CDR3 spans 15 amino acids. V lost 3 bases, J lost 3 bases, and 3 bases stayed unmatched. CDR1 and CDR2 (germline): KGHSH, LQKENI. This CDR3 reads CASSPLAGVTDTQYF. The CDR3 region has the DNA TGTGCCAGCTCACCTCTAGCGGGAGTAACAGATACGCAGTATTTT. Combining the CDR3 with reference TRBV18 and TRBJ2-3 gives the whole variable domain NAGVMQNPRHLVRRRGQEARLRCSPMKGHSHVYWYRQLPEEGLKFMVYLQKENIIDESGMPKERFSAEFPKEGPSILRIQQVVRGDSAAYFCASSPLAGVTDTQYFGPGTRLTVL.

The chain is built from TRBV5-5 and TRBJ2-6; D is undetermined. CDR3 length: 15 amino acids. The germline V and J ends were trimmed by 0 bases and 0 bases, with 4 bases remaining between them. In germline, CDR1 is SGHKS, CDR2 YYEKEE (reference sequence). CDR3 DNA: TGTGCCAGCAGCTTGGTGGGCTCTGGGGCCAACGTCCTGACTTTC. This sequence encodes CASSLVGSGANVLTF.

This clone was seen only once. V and J are TRBV5-1 and TRBJ1-4; 9 bases are shared with TRBD1. After removal of 4 bases from V and 7 bases from J, the junction contained 5 bases not matched to a gene. Germline CDR1 reads SGHRS; CDR2 reads YFSETQ. CDR3 length equals 14 residues. Here the CDR3 reads CASSPDRGSEKLFF. The DNA of the CDR3 is TGCGCCAGCAGCCCAGACAGGGGGAGTGAAAAACTGTTTTTT.

The genes are TRBV2 and TRBJ2-1, with D unclear. The CDR3 contains 15 residues. Trimming removed 3 bases from V and 6 bases from J, with 15 bases in between. Germline V gene data show CDR1 as SNHLY and CDR2 as FYNNEI. The CDR3 DNA sequence: TGTGCCAGCAGTGATCGGACCCTTGTCGTCAATGAGCAGTTCTTC. Its translation: CASSDRTLVVNEQFF.

The chain combines TRBV6-4 with TRBJ2-6, with TRBD2 matching over 8 bases. Germline V gene lookup returns CDR1 MRHNA and CDR2 SNTAGT. Trimming at V came to 4 bases and at J to 2 bases, leaving 4 bases not matched to a gene. The CDR3 extends over 16 amino acids. Here the CDR3 reads CASSAGGGAGANVLTF. The CDR3 DNA reads TGTGCCAGCAGTGCCGGGGGGGGCGCTGGGGCCAACGTCCTGACTTTC.

With respect to this clone: This sequence is one base from a far larger clone and is likely a read error. The chain is built from TRBV9 and TRBJ2-5, with TRBD2 matching 9 bases. Germline lookup yields CDR1 SGDLS and CDR2 YYNGEE. This CDR3 region has 14 residues. J gave up 3 bases and V 4 bases, and 4 bases lay outside the gene matches. The CDR3 bases are TGTGCCAGCAGCTTGAGACTAGCGGAAGAGACCCAGTACTTC. Translated: CASSLRLAEETQYF.

The chain is built from TRBV9 and TRBJ1-1; D perhaps matches TRBD1 (6 bases). Germline CDR1 and CDR2: SGDLS and YYNGEE. This CDR3 comprises 14 residues. With 4 bases removed from V and 1 base from J, the gap between germline ends came to 11 bases. CDR3 in DNA: TGTGCCAGCAGCACCCGGGGGGCGAACACTGAAGCTTTCTTT. Its translation is CASSTRGANTEAFF.

The chain employs TRBV5-1 and TRBJ1-2; D remains ambiguous. V lost 0 bases and J lost 4, with 4 bases in between. Germline CDR1 SGHRS, CDR2 YFSETQ. This CDR3 has 12 residues. The CDR3 reads CASSLEPYGYTF. CDR3 bases: TGCGCCAGCAGCTTGGAACCCTATGGCTACACCTTC.

The chain couples TRBV4-3 to TRBJ1-2; 8 positions match TRBD1. The V and J ends lost 1 base and 8 bases, in that order; junction bases with no gene match: 9. The CDR3 length is 15 residues. The germline CDR1 and CDR2 sequences are LGHNA and YSLEER. CDR3 amino acids: CASSQVSDREYGYTF. The CDR3 nucleotides are TGCGCCAGCAGCCAAGTCTCGGACAGGGAGTACGGCTACACCTTC.

The chain couples TRBV11-2 to TRBJ2-6; D possibly corresponds to TRBD1 (5 bases). The CDR3 extends over 14 amino acids. V was trimmed by 2 bases and J by 4 bases, leaving 6 bases between them. The germline V gene has CDR1 SGHAT and CDR2 FQNNGV. As DNA, the CDR3 is TGTGCCAGCAGCTTACAGGGAGGGGCCAACGTCCTGACTTTC. The encoded protein is CASSLQGGANVLTF.